The present entry profiles one T cell receptor beta chain with its context. This sample was taken from a study of control samples from healthy donors and cancer patients. Only in-frame clones appear in the TCRdb table, and some are missing; sequencing was by immunoSEQ multiplex PCR. Here the sample spans some 120,000 clones, around nine tenths being singletons. Source material: blood. This clonotype was sampled from a woman aged 70-85 years in good health.

The CDR3 sequence is CASRLTMAGELFF. CDR3 in DNA: TGTGCCAGCAGGCTGACGATGGCCGGGGAGCTGTTTTTT. The J gene is TRBJ2-2, the V gene TRBV27, with no clear D. The CDR3 consists of 13 residues. The V end lost 6 bases, the J end lost 6 bases, and 11 bases lay between the germline ends. Germline lookup yields CDR1 MNHEY and CDR2 SMNVEV (reference sequence).